The entry below gives a single T cell receptor (beta chain) sequence along with its context. The junction departs from the called germline gene at one end, perhaps through a read error. Measured with immunoSEQ multiplex PCR; TCRdb has only the in-frame clones, and not every one. The sample has fewer than 85,000 clones; 75% to 90% are singletons. This sample is part of a study of OX40 agonist ivuxolimab in advanced cancers. Background on the study: Around 40% of patients had received prior checkpoint inhibitor therapy.

This specimen was CD4+ or CD8+ T cells sorted from blood, taken in a trial of the OX40 agonist ivuxolimab. This clonotype was obtained from an adult with an advanced solid tumor such as melanoma, head and neck, liver or kidney cancer.

The chain's CDR3 is CAWSLPSDSLRNF. CDR3 sequence (DNA): TGTGCCTGGAGCCTTCCCTCCGACAGTCTCCGTAACTTC. The chain recombines TRBV30 with TRBJ2-7; tentative D call: TRBD1 (5 bases). Per germline, CDR1 GTSNPN and CDR2 SVGIG (reference sequence). This CDR3 is built from 13 residues.